The 23 T cell receptor beta chains listed next were all sequenced from one sample in a study of shared clonotypes between healthy human individuals. Method: immunoSEQ multiplex PCR; TCRdb's copy keeps in-frame clones and lacks some. This table holds about 1.5 million clones, nearly 99% found once. Source material: naive CD4+ T cells sorted from blood. Described subset: CD45RA+ positively selected. The source of these receptors is a man under 40 in good health.

This rearrangement joins TRBV15 to TRBJ1-5; a possible D gene is TRBD1 (5 bases). Germline-derived CDR1 and CDR2 are LNHNV and YYDKDF (reference sequence). CDR3 length: 15 residues. V was shortened by 2 bases and J by 7 bases, with 15 bases between the two germline ends. The DNA of the CDR3 is TGTGCCACCAGCAGATCGACGGACATGAGACAGCCCCAGCATTTT. This codes for CATSRSTDMRQPQHF.

Of note for this clone: The same CDR3 also results from other DNA sequences found in this sample. The V and J genes are TRBV30 and TRBJ1-2, with D perhaps TRBD1 (5 bases). V dropped 4 bases and J dropped 4 bases, with 7 bases sitting between them. The CDR3 has 11 amino acids. Per germline, CDR1 GTSNPN and CDR2 SVGIG (reference sequence). CDR3 residues: CAWIRGYGYTF. DNA of the CDR3: TGTGCCTGGATTAGGGGCTATGGCTACACCTTC.

The chain is built from TRBV4-3 and TRBJ1-4; TRBD1 matches 8 bases. The CDR3 spans 16 residues. After removal of 2 bases from V and 3 bases from J, the junction contained 5 bases not matched to a gene. Germline V gene sequence: CDR1 LGHNA, CDR2 YSLEER. CDR3 sequence reads: CASSQHTTGANEKLFF. CDR3 bases: TGCGCCAGCAGCCAACATACGACAGGGGCTAATGAAAAACTGTTTTTT.

The V call is TRBV5-1, the J call TRBJ2-2; D is uncertain. CDR1 and CDR2 (germline): SGHRS, YFSETQ. The CDR3 has 16 amino acids. Trimming left V 0 bases short and J 1 base short, with 10 bases between. The CDR3 spells CASSLAEERNTGELFF. The CDR3 DNA reads as TGCGCCAGCAGCTTGGCCGAGGAAAGGAACACCGGGGAGCTGTTTTTT.

The rearrangement uses TRBV7-2 and TRBJ2-4; unclear D gene. The CDR3 is 15 amino acids. The germline CDR1 and CDR2 sequences are SGHTA and FQGNSA. The V gene lost 2 bases and the J gene lost 6 bases, with 14 bases spanning the gap. DNA for the CDR3: TGTGCCAGCAGCTTACAGGCAGCCTCGATAAACATTCAGTACTTC. This gives the protein CASSLQAASINIQYF.

CDR3 sequence: CASSLRGSPKETQYF. In nucleotides, the CDR3 is TGTGCCAGCAGCTTACGGGGTAGCCCGAAAGAGACCCAGTACTTC. The chain employs TRBV7-9 and TRBJ2-5; D may be TRBD2 (5 bases). Deletions cut 2 bases from V and 3 bases from J, with 13 bases between. The CDR3 consists of 15 residues. The germline CDR1 and CDR2 sequences are SEHNR and FQNEAQ (reference sequence).

The V and J genes are TRBV4-3 and TRBJ2-7; the D is unclear. The germline V gene has CDR1 LGHNA and CDR2 YSLEER. The CDR3 extends over 15 amino acids. Trimming pared 3 bases from V and 1 base from J, leaving 13 bases between. For the CDR3, the DNA is TGCGCCAGCAGCCAGGTACTCCTAGGTTCCTACGAGCAGTACTTC. Its protein product is CASSQVLLGSYEQYF.

This sequence joins TRBV5-1 and TRBJ1-1; a possible D gene is TRBD1 (5 bases). Trimming took off 4 bases at V and 0 bases at J, with 16 bases between the two ends. Germline-derived CDR1 and CDR2 are SGHRS and YFSETQ. The CDR3 sequence is 16 residues long. The CDR3 DNA reads TGCGCCAGCAGCCGAGCGGCAGGGATCATGAACACTGAAGCTTTCTTT. It translates to CASSRAAGIMNTEAFF.

V is TRBV10-3 and J is TRBJ2-5; 8 bases map to TRBD1. CDR3 length equals 14 residues. V trimming: 0 bases; J trimming: 5 bases; junction bases outside the gene matches: 2. Germline loops: CDR1 ENHRY, CDR2 SYGVKD. CDR3 DNA sequence: TGTGCCATCAGTGAGTCCAGGGGGCGTGAGACCCAGTACTTC. This encodes CAISESRGRETQYF.

This chain joins TRBV27 and TRBJ2-5; tentatively, D is TRBD2 (6 bases). CDR3 size: 14 residues. V lost 5 bases to trimming and J lost 4 bases, with 14 bases between them. CDR1 and CDR2 (germline): MNHEY, SMNVEV (reference sequence). The chain's CDR3 is CASSRSGVVETQYF. The CDR3 DNA is TGTGCCAGCAGTAGGTCGGGAGTGGTAGAGACCCAGTACTTC.

The chain links TRBV7-2 to TRBJ2-7, with 11 bases matching TRBD1. Trimming took 7 bases from V and 2 from J; bases not matched to a gene: 4. The CDR3 runs to 14 residues. The V gene's germline CDR1 is SGHTA and CDR2 FQGNSA. This CDR3 is CASNGDRGTYEQYF. The CDR3 DNA is TGTGCCAGCAACGGGGACAGGGGGACCTACGAGCAGTACTTC.

The CDR3 protein is CASSLVFWDNYNEQFF. CDR3 in DNA: TGTGCCAGCAGCTTAGTATTCTGGGACAACTACAATGAGCAGTTCTTC. This chain joins TRBV11-2 and TRBJ2-1, with D possibly matching TRBD1 (6 bases). The CDR3 loop spans 16 amino acids. V lost 1 base to trimming and J lost 3 bases, with 13 bases between them. Germline CDR1 SGHAT, CDR2 FQNNGV.

With respect to this clone: This CDR3 is also generated by other DNA sequences in the sample. The rearrangement uses TRBV5-1 and TRBJ2-3; no firm D call. The CDR3 is 13 amino acids. V was clipped by 4 bases and J by 0 bases, with 6 bases between them. Germline loops: CDR1 SGHRS, CDR2 YFSETQ. CDR3 loop: CASSPSSTDTQYF. The CDR3 DNA reads as TGCGCCAGCAGCCCATCAAGCACAGATACGCAGTATTTT.

V usage is TRBV10-3 and J usage is TRBJ1-5; 8 bases align to TRBD1. This CDR3 comprises 13 residues. The junction had 4 bases not matched to a gene; V was cut back by 8 bases and J by 4 bases. From germline, CDR1 is ENHRY and CDR2 SYGVKD. The CDR3 nucleotides read TGTGCCATCGCCCGGGACAGGAATCAGCCCCAGCATTTT. It yields the protein CAIARDRNQPQHF.

This rearrangement joins TRBV13 to TRBJ2-1; perhaps TRBD2 as D (6 bases). Germline lookup yields CDR1 PRHDT and CDR2 FYEKMQ (reference sequence). V shed 4 bases and J shed 5 bases, with 15 bases lying between them. The CDR3 extends over 15 amino acids. The CDR3 reads CASSSAGLRHNEQFF. CDR3 bases: TGTGCCAGCAGCTCGGCGGGACTGCGCCACAATGAGCAGTTCTTC.

The V gene is TRBV5-4, the J gene TRBJ2-7; no firm D call. The CDR3 covers 13 residues. The V gene's germline CDR1 is SGHNT and CDR2 YYREEE (reference sequence). The ends were cut back, 0 bases at V and 4 bases at J, with 8 bases in the middle. As DNA, the CDR3 is TGTGCCAGCAGCTTGGCCGGGCTATACGAGCAGTACTTC. It encodes CASSLAGLYEQYF.

The chain joins TRBV7-2 to TRBJ2-2; D is unresolved. CDR3 length equals 15 residues. Deletions cut 5 bases from V and 1 base from J, with 11 bases between. Germline CDR1 SGHTA, CDR2 FQGNSA. CDR3 in amino acids: CASSPRPLNTGELFF. CDR3 coding DNA: TGTGCCAGCAGCCCCCGACCTTTGAACACCGGGGAGCTGTTTTTT.

This clone showed up just once. The V and J genes are TRBV9 and TRBJ2-1, with D unclear. The germline V gene has CDR1 SGDLS and CDR2 YYNGEE. Deletions cut 0 bases from V and 2 bases from J, with 9 bases between. This CDR3 has 15 residues. DNA for the CDR3: TGTGCCAGCAGCGTAGGTCGGTTGGCCTACAATGAGCAGTTCTTC. Protein product: CASSVGRLAYNEQFF.

The J gene is TRBJ2-1, the V gene TRBV9; no definite D call. Germline V CDR1 and CDR2: SGDLS, YYNGEE. The V and J ends lost 3 bases and 6 bases respectively, with 10 bases between them. The CDR3 has 13 amino acids. CDR3 in DNA: TGTGCCAGCAGCGCCGACCCTGCCAATGAGCAGTTCTTC. This sequence encodes CASSADPANEQFF.

The rearrangement joins TRBV6-5 to TRBJ2-5; 9 bases are shared with TRBD2. The CDR3 contains 15 residues. Germline trimming cut 8 bases from V and 2 bases from J; bases unmatched to any gene: 9. Germline V CDR1 and CDR2: MNHEY, SVGAGI. CDR3 DNA: TGTGCCAGCGCGCGGGAGGGCCGGGGGCAAGAGACCCAGTACTTC. Residues: CASAREGRGQETQYF.

The chain carries TRBV7-3 and TRBJ2-1, with TRBD2 as a possible D gene (6 bases). CDR1 is SGHTA and CDR2 is FQGTGA in the germline V gene. The CDR3 sequence is 16 residues long. V was pared by 5 bases and J by 2 bases, with 16 bases between. The CDR3 here is CASSPFTGVTYNEQFF. The CDR3 nucleotides read TGTGCCAGCAGCCCCTTCACGGGAGTAACCTACAATGAGCAGTTCTTC.

The chain is built from TRBV7-2 and TRBJ2-5; D may be TRBD2 (6 bases). Germline values: CDR1 SGHTA, CDR2 FQGNSA. There are 13 residues in the CDR3. V lost 3 bases and J 2 bases, leaving 7 bases between the germline ends. CDR3 loop: CASSFSGQETQYF. Written as DNA, the CDR3 is TGTGCCAGCAGCTTTAGCGGACAAGAGACCCAGTACTTC.

The chain employs TRBV30 and TRBJ1-5; D call uncertain. V was trimmed by 3 bases and J by 2 bases, leaving 11 bases between them. The CDR3 sequence is 14 residues long. Germline V lookup: CDR1 GTSNPN, CDR2 SVGIG (reference sequence). CDR3: CAWSRGRGNQPQHF. DNA of the CDR3: TGTGCCTGGAGCCGCGGACGGGGCAATCAGCCCCAGCATTTT.